This T cell receptor (beta chain) was recorded in a study of cytomegalovirus exposure and HLA in healthy donors. Study outcomes and limitations: In a later analysis, productive TCRs from donors in an Asian-associated ancestry cluster reportedly carried fewer N-insertions than the cohort mean. What TCR beta sequences reportedly achieved was accurate prediction of HLA-A and HLA-B alleles in most subjects. Because they were indistinguishable, some V segments, including TRBV6-2 and TRBV6-3, were excluded.

As concerns this clone: What it binds is not known.

With 60 Vbeta and 13 Jbeta primers, the PCR was carried out. The data were produced by immunoSEQ multiplex PCR, yet TCRdb's version contains in-frame clones alone and is incomplete. The sample comprises about 280,000 clones, 80% to 90% of which are singletons, and around 2.1% rests with the top ten. Trimming removed 1 base from V and 0 bases from J; junction bases left unmatched: 2. The CDR3 covers 16 residues. Germline-derived CDR1 and CDR2 are MNHEY and SMNVEV (reference sequence). Sequenced input: PBMCs. This TCR was recovered from a woman aged 18-29 years in good health and CMV-seronegative. This chain connects TRBV27 to TRBJ2-1; 8 bases agree with TRBD2. The CDR3 DNA follows: TGTGCCAGCAGTTTATATAGCGGGGCCTCCTACAATGAGCAGTTCTTC. Its translation is CASSLYSGASYNEQFF.